This TCR beta chain is from a study of cytomegalovirus exposure and HLA in healthy donors. Study-wide context: The same platform as the 666 first-cohort repertoires was used for the 120 or so validation repertoires, a later analysis reported.

This CDR3 region has 15 residues. CDR1 SEHNR and CDR2 FQNEAQ come from the germline V gene (reference sequence). Trimming removed 1 base from V and 4 bases from J, with 13 bases in between. Study-level points and caveats: Most TCR sequences were rare, but some public TCRs occurred in many donors. It was found in a later analysis that first-cohort TCR clusters tended to co-occur in the 100 to 150 validation repertoires. Diagnosis of cytomegalovirus status made by the classifier reportedly showed high specificity and sensitivity.

As concerns this clone: Its cognate antigen is unknown.

Some clones are missing from TCRdb's copy, which holds only in-frame ones; the method was immunoSEQ multiplex PCR. The sample lists about 280,000 clones, roughly 90% occurring once. The sequence was obtained from a woman between 18 and 29 years old in good health and CMV-seronegative. The chain has TRBV7-9 and TRBJ2-5; tentative D call: TRBD2 (6 bases). Sequenced input: PBMCs. The DNA of the CDR3 is TGTGCCAGCAGCTTAGGATCGGGGGAGGTAGAGACCCAGTACTTC. It translates to CASSLGSGEVETQYF.